Shown below are 13 T cell receptor beta chains from a single sample sequenced in a study of T-cell reconstitution after alpha-beta-depleted transplantation in children. Unique molecular identifiers featured in how the TCRbeta library was prepared. TCRdb re-derived calls from the PCR reads in MiXCR, one entry per CDR3 protein. Among 300,000 to 400,000 distinct CDR3 sequences listed, about an eighth were seen once. The sequencing here drew on PBMCs, taken from the stem cell graft. Receptor source: a human donor who donated a stem cell graft to a child with Fanconi anemia.

The gene calls are TRBV12-3 or TRBV12-4 and TRBJ1-4, with 7 bases identical to TRBD1. V trimming: 5 bases; J trimming: 7 bases; junction bases outside the gene matches: 10. This CDR3 contains 15 residues. CDR3 in DNA: TGTGCCAGCAGTATCCGGGACAGCCACAGTGAAAAACTGTTTTTT. It codes for CASSIRDSHSEKLFF.

This clonotype was counted at least ten times. The V and J genes are TRBV29-1 and TRBJ1-2; TRBD1 aligns across 7 bases. Germline-derived CDR1 and CDR2 are SQVTM and ANQGSEA. This CDR3 has 15 residues. Germline trimming cut 0 bases from V and 7 bases from J; bases unmatched to any gene: 11. As DNA, the CDR3 is TGCAGCGTTGAAGATCCTACAGGGGAATCGGGTGGCTACACCTTC. As protein: CSVEDPTGESGGYTF.

This chain links TRBV29-1 with TRBJ2-1; tentatively, D is TRBD2 (7 bases). Trimming stripped 8 bases from V and 5 bases from J, with 19 bases between. The length of the CDR3 is 14 residues. Germline V gene sequence: CDR1 SQVTM, CDR2 ANQGSEA. The CDR3 DNA reads as TGCAGCTCCTCCGGGGGGCCACTCCACAATGAGCAGTTCTTC. Translated, it gives CSSSGGPLHNEQFF.

The sample holds many counts of this clonotype. V gene TRBV11-2 combines with J gene TRBJ2-1, with 8 positions matching TRBD1. The CDR3 length is 15 residues. The germline CDR1 and CDR2 sequences are SGHAT and FQNNGV. The V gene end was trimmed by 5 bases and the J gene end by 5 bases; junction bases not matched to a gene: 8. CDR3 bases: TGTGCCAGCAGCGCCTGGGACAGGAGAGACAATGAGCAGTTCTTC. Translation gives CASSAWDRRDNEQFF.

This clonotype was seen a handful of times. The chain recombines TRBV5-1 with TRBJ1-1; 7 bases are shared with TRBD1. The CDR3 sequence is 16 residues long. J gave up 2 bases and V 4 bases, and 11 bases lay outside the gene matches. Germline CDR1 is SGHRS and CDR2 is YFSETQ. DNA of the CDR3: TGCGCCAGCAGCCAACCGGAGAGGGGGCTTAACACTGAAGCTTTCTTT. It specifies CASSQPERGLNTEAFF.

This clonotype came up a few times. The chain couples TRBV15 to TRBJ2-2, with D unresolved. Germline CDR1 is LNHNV and CDR2 is YYDKDF (reference sequence). This CDR3 is built from 15 residues. The germline V and J ends were trimmed by 2 bases and 1 base, with 8 bases remaining between them. The CDR3 loop is CATSRPGVNTGELFF. For the CDR3, the DNA is TGTGCCACCAGCAGACCTGGAGTGAACACCGGGGAGCTGTTTTTT.

Only a few counts were recorded for this clonotype. V usage is TRBV20-1 and J usage is TRBJ1-2; weak D call: TRBD1 (5 bases). Germline CDR1 and CDR2: DFQATT and SNEGSKA (reference sequence). The CDR3 is 13 amino acids. V was pared by 0 bases and J by 7 bases, with 12 bases between. The DNA of the CDR3 is TGCAGTGCTAGAGATTCCCAGGGTCTTGGCTACACCTTC. Translation gives CSARDSQGLGYTF.

V gene TRBV20-1 combines with J gene TRBJ2-5, with 7 positions matching TRBD1. The germline V gene has CDR1 DFQATT and CDR2 SNEGSKA (reference sequence). The junction had 6 bases not matched to a gene; V was cut back by 6 bases and J by 2 bases. The CDR3 spans 13 residues. This CDR3 is CSAGVGQQETQYF. DNA of the CDR3: TGCAGTGCCGGGGTGGGACAGCAAGAGACCCAGTACTTC.

This clonotype has a count of ten or more. The rearrangement uses TRBV10-3 and TRBJ2-7; no definite D call. Germline-derived CDR1 and CDR2 are ENHRY and SYGVKD. This CDR3 contains 11 residues. V lost 2 bases, J lost 5 bases, and 4 bases lay in between. CDR3 amino acids: CAISEGNEQYF. The CDR3 nucleotides are TGTGCCATCAGTGAGGGAAACGAGCAGTACTTC.

CDR3 sequence reads: CASSVRSGTGSTGELFF. CDR3 in DNA: TGTGCCAGCAGCGTTCGATCCGGGACGGGATCCACCGGGGAGCTGTTTTTT. The genes are TRBV11-2 and TRBJ2-2; D is possibly TRBD1 or TRBD2 (5 bases each). Germline lookup yields CDR1 SGHAT and CDR2 FQNNGV. The CDR3 is 17 residues long. V lost 5 bases to trimming and J lost 4 bases, with 20 bases between them.

This clonotype was recorded many times. The chain recombines TRBV7-9 with TRBJ2-7; TRBD1 agrees at 7 bases. The CDR3 extends over 14 amino acids. CDR1 and CDR2 from the germline V gene are SEHNR and FQNEAQ (reference sequence). J lost 3 bases, V lost 3 bases, and 5 bases had no gene match. The CDR3 loop is CASSLTGFRYEQYF. The CDR3 nucleotides read TGTGCCAGCAGCTTGACAGGGTTCCGCTACGAGCAGTACTTC.

In this sample, this clonotype turned up many times. The V and J genes are TRBV12-3 or TRBV12-4 and TRBJ1-1; D is unclear. The CDR3 loop spans 12 amino acids. Trimming cost V 6 bases and J 1 base, with 6 bases left between them. The CDR3 DNA is TGTGCCAGCAGCTTGGGGAACACTGAAGCTTTCTTT. It encodes CASSLGNTEAFF.

This rearrangement joins TRBV5-1 to TRBJ2-1; 10 bases map to TRBD2. J lost 0 bases, V lost 2 bases, and 11 bases had no gene match. This CDR3 has 19 residues. Per germline, CDR1 SGHRS and CDR2 YFSETQ. The CDR3 DNA sequence: TGCGCCAGCAGCTTCGGCACTAGCGGGGCCCTCAGCTCCTACAATGAGCAGTTCTTC. Amino acids: CASSFGTSGALSSYNEQFF.